The text below deals with one TCR beta chain. Its antigen is still unknown. PCR was performed using 60 Vbeta and 13 Jbeta primers. Profiled with immunoSEQ multiplex PCR; TCRdb holds only in-frame clones, not every one. Of about 130,000 clones in the sample, roughly 83% were seen once. This entry belongs to a study of cytomegalovirus exposure and HLA in healthy donors. Study-wide results and caveats: The authors later found HLA-associated TCR beta chains more clonally expanded than equally common others. In terms of immune exposure information, only CMV serostatus was available. Investigators reported 150 to 200 TCR beta chains as tied to cytomegalovirus.

The CDR3 runs to 15 residues. The germline gives CDR1 MGHDK, CDR2 SYGVNS. The trim removed 6 bases at V and 2 bases at J, leaving 9 bases unmatched. The specimen was PBMCs. The chain combines TRBV25-1 with TRBJ1-1, with 7 bases aligning to TRBD1. The receptor was derived from a girl aged 2-10 years in good health and CMV-seronegative. The DNA of the CDR3 is TGTGCCAGCAGCTCTCCCGGGACAGCCAACACTGAAGCTTTCTTT. Its protein product is CASSSPGTANTEAFF.